A selection of T cell receptor beta chains follows, all from one sample in a study of CD8+ T cells in alopecia areata. Generated by immunoSEQ multiplex PCR, the TCRdb table keeps only in-frame clones and is missing some. The sample carries about 140,000 clones, approximately 56% recorded once. Sequences were obtained from CD8+ T cells sorted from blood. Every receptor here comes from a human donor in good health. CDR3s include the opening cysteine and the closing phenylalanine or tryptophan. The order of the fields is J gene, V gene, clone size, CDR3 length, D gene, CDR3 protein, CDR3 DNA. D genes are given only for firm matches. Clone size is not always given. Where it is, it says once, few, many or a class for expanded clones.

TRBJ2-3 TRBV11-2 NA 15 NA CASSGGNGRTDTQYF TGTGCCAGCAGCGGGGGGAACGGGAGAACAGATACGCAGTATTTT
TRBJ2-1 TRBV11-2 once 14 NA CASSLVQASNEQFF TGTGCCAGCAGCTTAGTTCAGGCCAGCAATGAGCAGTTCTTC
TRBJ2-7 TRBV5-1 once 16 TRBD2 CASSLSLAGTVYEQYF TGCGCCAGCAGCTTGAGCTTAGCGGGAACAGTCTACGAGCAGTACTTC
TRBJ1-2 TRBV27 few 15 TRBD1 CASSSTPTGAYGYTF TGTGCCAGCAGTTCCACCCCGACAGGGGCCTATGGCTACACCTTC
TRBJ2-7 TRBV15 NA 13 NA CATSTRPVYEQYF TGTGCCACCAGCACGCGACCTGTCTACGAGCAGTACTTC
TRBJ2-1 TRBV29-1 few 19 NA CSVVARGDRPGGPKNEQFF TGCAGCGTTGTAGCCCGGGGGGACAGACCGGGAGGGCCGAAGAATGAGCAGTTCTTC
TRBJ2-2 TRBV4-1 NA 13 NA CASEPSNTGELFF TGCGCCAGCGAACCCTCGAACACCGGGGAGCTGTTTTTT
TRBJ2-7 TRBV14 NA 17 TRBD2 CASSPGGPGRYSYEQYF TGTGCCAGCAGCCCGGGAGGGCCGGGTCGCTACTCCTACGAGCAGTACTTC
TRBJ2-3 TRBV19 NA 12 NA CASSKTLGTQYF TGTGCCAGTAGTAAAACTTTGGGTACGCAGTATTTT
TRBJ2-7 TRBV2 medium-sized 11 NA CASSEGFEQYF TGTGCCAGCAGTGAGGGATTCGAGCAGTACTTC
TRBJ2-7 TRBV9 NA 14 NA CASSPKGTANEQYF TGTGCCAGCAGCCCAAAGGGGACGGCGAACGAGCAGTACTTC
TRBJ2-7 TRBV7-9 NA 14 NA CASSLVPGEYEQYF TGTGCCAGCAGCTTAGTTCCAGGGGAGTACGAGCAGTACTTC
TRBJ2-1 TRBV11-2 NA 14 NA CASSLFEGRGEQFF TGTGCCAGCAGCCTCTTCGAGGGCCGGGGTGAGCAGTTCTTC
TRBJ1-1 TRBV7-9 once 12 NA CASSSSQAEAFF TGTGCCAGCAGCTCGTCCCAGGCTGAAGCTTTCTTT
TRBJ1-1 TRBV7-9 NA 16 TRBD1 CASSFAAGTANTEAFF TGTGCCAGCAGCTTCGCCGCCGGGACAGCGAACACTGAAGCTTTCTTT
TRBJ1-2 TRBV29-1 few 11 NA CSVRVSAGYTF TGCAGCGTAAGAGTCTCGGCGGGCTACACCTTC
TRBJ2-1 TRBV5-6 NA 14 TRBD2 CASSVAGAYNEQFF TGTGCCAGCAGCGTAGCGGGAGCCTACAATGAGCAGTTCTTC
TRBJ2-3 TRBV7-2 few 15 NA CASSLQVPGTDTQYF TGTGCCAGCAGCCTACAGGTCCCTGGCACAGATACGCAGTATTTT
TRBJ2-7 TRBV5-1 NA 18 TRBD2 CASSLVPGGLTSGSEQYF TGCGCCAGCAGCTTGGTCCCAGGGGGTTTAACTAGCGGGAGCGAGCAGTACTTC
TRBJ2-5 TRBV7-6 NA 14 NA CASRPVGYQETQYF TGTGCCAGCAGACCGGTTGGGTACCAAGAGACCCAGTACTTC
TRBJ1-2 TRBV6-5 NA 12 NA CASSPGGYGYTF TGTGCCAGCTCCCCAGGAGGCTATGGCTACACCTTC
TRBJ1-1 TRBV6-5 NA 12 NA CASRMDDTEAFF TGTGCCAGCAGAATGGACGACACTGAAGCTTTCTTT
TRBJ2-3 TRBV4-2 NA 19 TRBD2 CASSQEPVAGGLSLDTQYF TGTGCCAGCAGCCAAGAACCCGTAGCGGGAGGGCTCTCCTTGGATACGCAGTATTTT
TRBJ2-1 TRBV7-6 many 15 TRBD2 CASSLGGRPHNEQFF TGTGCCAGCAGCTTGGGCGGGAGGCCTCACAATGAGCAGTTCTTC
TRBJ1-1 TRBV27 NA 13 NA CASSFFSNTEAFF TGTGCCAGCAGTTTTTTCTCGAACACTGAAGCTTTCTTT
TRBJ2-2 TRBV29-1 NA 15 TRBD2 CSVEGAGGSIGELFF TGCAGCGTTGAGGGGGCGGGAGGATCTATCGGGGAGCTGTTTTTT
TRBJ1-1 TRBV25-1 NA 14 NA CASSQSPGRTEAFF TGTGCCAGCAGTCAGTCACCCGGGAGGACTGAAGCTTTCTTT
TRBJ2-7 TRBV13 NA 17 TRBD1 CASSEPGQGSGSYEQYF TGTGCCAGCAGCGAGCCGGGACAGGGCTCGGGGTCCTACGAGCAGTACTTC
TRBJ1-6 TRBV14 NA 15 NA CASSQGPAYNSPLHF TGTGCCAGCAGCCAAGGGCCCGCATATAATTCACCCCTCCACTTT
TRBJ1-1 TRBV4-1 NA 16 TRBD1 CASSQEQGFGNTEAFF TGCGCCAGCAGCCAAGAACAGGGGTTTGGGAACACTGAAGCTTTCTTT
TRBJ1-5 TRBV7-3 NA 10 NA CASSQGPQHF TGTGCCAGCAGCCAGGGGCCCCAGCATTTT
TRBJ2-7 TRBV4-1 once 14 NA CASSQDIVTYEQYF TGCGCCAGCAGCCAAGATATAGTAACCTACGAGCAGTACTTC
TRBJ1-1 TRBV7-2 few 13 NA CASSLAGQAEAFF TGTGCCAGCAGCTTAGCGGGTCAAGCTGAAGCTTTCTTT
TRBJ1-2 TRBV25-1 NA 16 TRBD1 CASSSTTGTGLYGYTF TGTGCCAGCAGTTCAACGACCGGGACAGGGTTGTATGGCTACACCTTC
TRBJ2-3 TRBV2 NA 15 TRBD2 CASSETSAYTDTQYF TGTGCCAGCAGTGAGACTAGCGCATACACAGATACGCAGTATTTT
TRBJ2-7 TRBV2 NA 13 NA CASSDPRIYEQYF TGTGCCAGCAGTGATCCTAGAATCTACGAGCAGTACTTC
TRBJ2-7 TRBV7-9 NA 14 NA CASSLDGAGYEQYF TGTGCCAGCAGCTTAGATGGGGCGGGCTACGAGCAGTACTTC
TRBJ2-7 TRBV5-4 few 15 TRBD1 CASSLTGTGGNEQYF TGTGCCAGCAGCCTTACCGGGACAGGGGGCAACGAGCAGTACTTC
TRBJ2-1 TRBV7-9 NA 15 NA CASSPHEDPYNEQFF TGTGCCAGCAGCCCCCACGAGGACCCTTACAATGAGCAGTTCTTC
TRBJ2-1 TRBV27 NA 13 NA CASGQRAYNEQFF TGTGCCAGCGGTCAGCGGGCCTACAATGAGCAGTTCTTC
TRBJ2-5 TRBV25-1 few 16 TRBD1 CASSWGTATAQETQYF TGTGCCAGCAGTTGGGGGACAGCCACCGCTCAAGAGACCCAGTACTTC
TRBJ2-7 TRBV7-9 NA 16 NA CASSWIEVREANEQYF TGTGCCAGCAGCTGGATAGAAGTGAGGGAGGCAAACGAGCAGTACTTC
TRBJ2-1 TRBV27 NA 13 NA CASSLSGLNEQFF TGTGCCAGCAGTTTATCAGGGTTGAATGAGCAGTTCTTC
TRBJ2-3 TRBV4-1 NA 16 NA CASSQKAGGLTDTQYF TGCGCCAGCAGCCAGAAGGCAGGGGGACTCACAGATACGCAGTATTTT
TRBJ2-7 TRBV29-1 NA 13 TRBD1 CSVELGQGYEQYF TGCAGCGTAGAGTTGGGACAGGGCTACGAGCAGTACTTC
TRBJ2-7 TRBV6-1 NA 14 TRBD1 CASSGGQKPYEQYF TGTGCCAGCAGTGGGGGACAGAAGCCCTACGAGCAGTACTTC
TRBJ2-1 TRBV5-4 NA 14 NA CASSFSSISNEQFF TGTGCCAGCAGCTTTTCTAGTATCTCCAATGAGCAGTTCTTC
TRBJ1-2 TRBV29-1 NA 12 NA CSVDWGEDGYTF TGCAGCGTTGATTGGGGTGAGGATGGCTACACCTTC
TRBJ2-4 TRBV23-1 few 19 NA CASSPPGSWGGLAKNIQYF TGCGCCAGCAGTCCACCGGGATCGTGGGGAGGTCTGGCCAAAAACATTCAGTACTTC
TRBJ2-7 TRBV11-2 NA 15 TRBD2 CASSLGAGEPYEQYF TGTGCCAGCAGCTTAGGAGCGGGAGAACCCTACGAGCAGTACTTC
TRBJ2-3 TRBV4-2 NA 16 TRBD2 CASSQRLAVSTDTQYF TGTGCCAGCAGCCAAAGGCTAGCGGTTAGCACAGATACGCAGTATTTT
TRBJ1-4 TRBV29-1 few 11 NA CSVVGNEELFF TGCAGCGTTGTGGGGAATGAAGAACTGTTTTTT
TRBJ2-5 TRBV7-9 NA 12 NA CASSLGRETQYF TGTGCCAGCAGCTTAGGGAGGGAGACCCAGTACTTC
TRBJ2-3 TRBV28 few 13 NA CASSPLAMDTQYF TGTGCCAGCAGCCCACTAGCTATGGATACGCAGTATTTT
TRBJ2-1 TRBV19 NA 17 NA CASSKWASFPSYNEQFF TGTGCCAGTAGTAAATGGGCATCTTTCCCCTCTTACAATGAGCAGTTCTTC
TRBJ1-4 TRBV27 once 15 TRBD1 CASRQTGESNEKLFF TGTGCCAGCAGGCAGACAGGGGAAAGTAATGAAAAACTGTTTTTT
TRBJ2-7 TRBV11-2 NA 14 TRBD1 CASSVTGQGYEQYF TGTGCCAGCAGCGTAACGGGACAGGGCTACGAGCAGTACTTC
TRBJ2-5 TRBV14 once 13 NA CASSQARGETQYF TGTGCCAGCAGCCAAGCAAGGGGGGAGACCCAGTACTTC
TRBJ1-3 TRBV28 few 12 NA CASTTTGNTIYF TGTGCCAGCACGACCACCGGAAACACCATATATTTT